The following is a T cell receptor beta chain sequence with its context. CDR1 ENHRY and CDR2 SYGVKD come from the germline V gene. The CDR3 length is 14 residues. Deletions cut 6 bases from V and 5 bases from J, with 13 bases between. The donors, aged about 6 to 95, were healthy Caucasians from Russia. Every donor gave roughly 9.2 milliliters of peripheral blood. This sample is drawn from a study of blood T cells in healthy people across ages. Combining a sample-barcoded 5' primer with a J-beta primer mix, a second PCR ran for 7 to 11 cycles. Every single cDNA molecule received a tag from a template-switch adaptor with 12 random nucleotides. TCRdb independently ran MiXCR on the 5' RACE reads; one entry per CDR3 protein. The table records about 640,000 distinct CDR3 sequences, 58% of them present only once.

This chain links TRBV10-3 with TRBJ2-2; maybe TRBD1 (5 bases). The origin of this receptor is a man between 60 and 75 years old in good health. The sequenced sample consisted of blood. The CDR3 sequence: CAIRGQGGTGELFF. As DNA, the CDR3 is TGTGCCATCAGAGGGCAGGGCGGAACCGGGGAGCTGTTTTTT.